These 9 T cell receptor beta chains originate from one sample sequenced in a study of shared clonotypes between healthy human individuals. This table comes from immunoSEQ multiplex PCR, and its TCRdb copy is limited to in-frame clones, with some not included. Among about 1,900,000 clones listed, about 94% were seen once. Positively selected for CCR7, the CD45RO-negative cells used as naive CD8 cells excluded terminally differentiated effector memory CD45RA+ cells. The sample comprised naive CD8+ T cells sorted from blood. Every receptor here comes from a man aged 18-30 years in good health.

The J gene is TRBJ2-7, the V gene TRBV13; TRBD1 is a possible D gene (6 bases). This CDR3 region has 15 residues. The V gene's germline CDR1 is PRHDT and CDR2 FYEKMQ (reference sequence). V shed 1 base and J shed 1 base, with 11 bases lying between them. The CDR3 coding sequence is TGTGCCAGCAGCTTAGTCGCAGGGGCTTCCTACGAGCAGTACTTC. It encodes CASSLVAGASYEQYF.

Remarks on this clone: Germline is not matched at one junction end, which may reflect a read error. The rearrangement links TRBV7-7 to TRBJ2-7; 8 nucleotides match TRBD1. From germline, CDR1 is SSHAT and CDR2 FNYEAQ (reference sequence). The CDR3 is made up of 15 amino acids. The CDR3 spells CASSSEVGQGYEQYF. CDR3 nucleotides: TGTGCTAGCAGCTCAGAGGTTGGACAGGGCTACGAGCAGTACTTC.

The V and J genes are TRBV11-2 and TRBJ2-1; D unclear. This CDR3 spans 12 amino acids. Trimming removed 5 bases at V and 9 bases at J, with 11 bases between. Germline CDR1 reads SGHAT; CDR2 reads FQNNGV. For the CDR3, the DNA is TGTGCCAGCAGCCCTGGGCCGAGTGAGCAGTTCTTC. This gives the protein CASSPGPSEQFF. Full variable domain (remainder filled in from reference TRBV11-2 and TRBJ2-1): EAGVAQSPRYKIIEKRQSVAFWCNPISGHATLYWYQQILGQGPKLLIQFQNNGVVDDSQLPKDRFSAERLKGVDSTLKIQPAKLEDSAVYLCASSPGPSEQFFGPGTRLTVL.

This chain uses TRBV15 with TRBJ1-2, with a tentative D call TRBD1 (6 bases). Trimming took off 3 bases at V and 2 bases at J, with 10 bases between the two ends. The CDR3 is 14 residues long. Looked up from germline, CDR1 is LNHNV and CDR2 is YYDKDF (reference sequence). The DNA for the CDR3 is TGTGCCACCAGCAGCGTCGGACAGAACTATGGCTACACCTTC. It encodes CATSSVGQNYGYTF.

The chain carries TRBV6-5 and TRBJ1-5; the match to TRBD1 covers 12 bases. The V segment lost 5 bases and the J segment 7 bases; nucleotides outside the gene matches: 6. The germline CDR1 and CDR2 sequences are MNHEY and SVGAGI. CDR3 length: 15 amino acids. CDR3 sequence (DNA): TGTGCCAGCAGTCCGGGACAGGGGGCTTGGCAGCCCCAGCATTTT. As protein: CASSPGQGAWQPQHF.

This clone was recorded a few times. The rearrangement joins TRBV21-1 to TRBJ1-5. TRBV21-1 is reported as a pseudogene. CDR3 length equals 12 residues. CDR3 sequence: CASSSKRQPQHF. The CDR3 DNA reads TGTGCCAGCAGCAGCAAACGTCAGCCCCAGCATTTT.

This chain uses TRBV5-6 with TRBJ1-6; tentatively, D is TRBD1 (5 bases). The CDR3 has 16 residues. Per germline, CDR1 SGHDT and CDR2 YYEEEE. The V and J ends lost 1 base and 0 bases respectively, with 8 bases between them. The DNA for the CDR3 is TGTGCCAGCAGCTTGTGGGGGAGCTCCTATAATTCACCCCTCCACTTT. Protein: CASSLWGSSYNSPLHF. Supplemented by reference TRBV5-6 and TRBJ1-6, the full variable domain reads DAGVTQSPTHLIKTRGQQVTLRCSPKSGHDTVSWYQQALGQGPQFIFQYYEEEERQRGNFPDRFSGHQFPNYSSELNVNALLLGDSALYLCASSLWGSSYNSPLHFGNGTRLTVT.

The V call is TRBV5-5, the J call TRBJ1-5; D unclear. This CDR3 is 14 amino acids long. From germline, CDR1 is SGHKS and CDR2 YYEKEE (reference sequence). The ends were cut back, 1 base at V and 0 bases at J, with 5 bases in the middle. DNA of the CDR3: TGTGCCAGCAGCTTGTGGGATAGCAATCAGCCCCAGCATTTT. It is translated as CASSLWDSNQPQHF.

The chain couples TRBV13 to TRBJ1-6; no reliable D call. V lost 5 bases to trimming and J lost 9 bases, with 14 bases between them. Germline V gene lookup returns CDR1 PRHDT and CDR2 FYEKMQ (reference sequence). CDR3 length: 14 residues. The CDR3 loop reads CASSPSGPGSPLHF. CDR3 coding DNA: TGTGCCAGCAGCCCTAGCGGTCCCGGTTCACCCCTCCACTTT. Full variable domain (remainder filled in from reference TRBV13 and TRBJ1-6): AAGVIQSPRHLIKEKRETATLKCYPIPRHDTVYWYQQGPGQDPQFLISFYEKMQSDKGSIPDRFSAQQFSDYHSELNMSSLELGDSALYFCASSPSGPGSPLHFGNGTRLTVT.